This T cell receptor beta chain came from a study of T cell responses to AZD1222 COVID-19 vaccine (dated by TCRdb to the early 2020s). Some background on the complete study: AZD1222 recipients with second doses at about 4 weeks or about 12 weeks were pooled, because spike-specific TCR depth and breadth did not differ between schedules. TCR sequencing covered 230 to 250 trial participants: 207 given two doses of AZD1222 and 26 given two doses of MenACWY control vaccine. Enrollment into the trials was organized by age into subgroups of 18-55, 56-69 and 70-plus years, and those subgroups contained 148, 28 and 57 TCR-sequenced participants, respectively.

This specimen's time point label, interpreted: baseline before first vaccination. Samples from vaccinated people were obtained from the UK trials COV001 and COV002, which included a single-blind randomized controlled phase 2/3 trial of AZD1222 (ChAdOx1 nCoV-19) in healthy adults. Trial participant PBMC samples were collected at day 0 and day 28 after the second dose for TCRbeta chain sequencing. The CDR3 regions of human TCRbeta chains were analyzed by immunosequencing. In the source study's methods: TCRs in the repertoires were compared against a reference library of SARS-CoV-2-specific TCRs that had been generated with the MIRA antigen-specificity platform. Breadth was defined as the fraction of unique TCRs that were SARS-CoV-2-associated, and depth was defined as the fraction of total T cells that were SARS-CoV-2-associated. Using the MIRA data, each spike-specific TCR was mapped to the spike region that the TCR reacts to and placed in a CD4 or CD8 class. Log10-transformed breadth and depth values were compared by one-way ANOVA with Sidak's multiple comparisons tests. What TCRdb holds here is the immuneACCESS table cut down to in-frame rearrangements. Part of the clones is not present; checked against another copy, under half of the missing clones reflect an unresolved V gene, and the others are unexplained. For V, J and clone size, that table is used; D and trimming come from the DNA. The table for this sample lists approximately 90,000 clones; 86% of them were counted only once. The top ten constitute approximately 7% of the sample.

Remarks on this clone: What antigen it recognizes has not been identified. Base qualities were left out, and no much larger clone turns up one base away.

What the work shows at the level of the full study, not this receptor alone: Participants were mostly white British and included more females than males, and it was suggested by the authors that clonal diversity may have been underestimated. Spike-specific TCR breadth and depth rose significantly after two AZD1222 doses compared with day 0 and with MenACWY recipients. In the small 56-69-year group, the increase in depth fell short of significance, most likely because of low power. No day 14 peak-response samples were available, so repertoires were characterized only after the peak T cell response. Reportedly, close to half of the unique spike-specific TCRs recognized epitopes lying outside the regions that are mutated in the B.1.351 and B.1.1.7 variants. CD4 TCRs associated with the vaccine covered the entire spike protein, and the dominant responses were in regions 160-218 and 743-854. Conclusions about previously exposed vaccinees were limited because only a handful of AZD1222 recipients were SARS-CoV-2 seropositive at baseline.

V is clipped by 2 bases and J by 6 bases, and the sequence between their germline boundaries is 17 bases long. There are 16 amino acids in the CDR3, from cysteine to phenylalanine inclusive. Of all the DNA, just the CDR3 is kept, 48 bases in frame from base 1. The germline V gene encodes CDR1 MNHNS and CDR2 SASEGT. The chain is assembled from TRBV6-1 and TRBJ1-5; TRBD1 is possibly the D segment (6 matching bases). The specimen comprised peripheral blood, sampled on day 0 of AZD1222 vaccination. This receptor was taken from an adult in good health. Here the CDR3 is given as CASSEKFGQPLQPQHF. DNA sequence: TGTGCCAGCAGTGAAAAGTTTGGACAGCCCCTTCAGCCCCAGCATTTT.